This T cell receptor (beta chain) was observed in a study of radiation and T cells in renal cell carcinoma (TCRdb year 2020). Study-wide context: The samples were drawn from a clinical trial, where primary renal cell carcinomas were treated with 15 Gy of stereotactic body radiation therapy and then removed by nephrectomy 4 weeks afterward. A total of 4,016,671 unique CDR3 nucleotide sequences, encoding 2.8 million or so unique CDR3 amino acid sequences, were found across all 50 or so samples. A total of around 53 samples underwent TCR beta sequencing, made up of 26 tumors and some 27 peripheral blood samples.

Per the publication, the time point label means: baseline pretreatment blood. Explained via the paper, the treatment or condition label denotes: 15 Gy SBRT to primary tumor, nephrectomy 4 weeks later. To track tumor-enriched clonotypes, serial peripheral blood was sampled from radiation-treated patients at baseline and at 2 weeks and 4 weeks after SBRT. Every patient had renal cell carcinoma of clear cell pathology. Genomic DNA for TCR sequencing was prepared using the QIAamp DNA Blood Mini Kit (Qiagen). The analyses included just those samples that passed every quality control check. V loses 6 bases of germline sequence and J loses 0 bases, and the interval between the two ends is 15 bases. The CDR3 has 16 amino acids, counting the end cysteine and phenylalanine. Just CDR3 DNA is preserved here, 48 bases in frame from base 1. Looking up the germline V gene yields CDR1 SNHLY and CDR2 FYNNEI. On this clone: Its antigen remains unidentified. It has no much larger one-base neighbor in the sample; base qualities were not kept.

Paper-wide results and their limitations: No pretreatment tumor biopsies were available, so the baseline intratumoral presence of clonotypes could not be determined. The single-armed trial design could not address effects of radiation dose or scheduling on the TCR repertoire. Blood repertoire dynamics were not followed beyond 4 weeks after treatment. In blood, the top tumor clonotypes increased between baseline and 2 weeks post-radiation and then shrank by 4 weeks, which suggests that tumor-resident clones expanded only transiently.

The immunoSEQ kit was used, according to the manufacturer's recommendations, to generate TCR beta libraries from genomic DNA. For library preparation, a first multiplex PCR was performed with proprietary primers, followed by a second PCR in which unique barcodes were added, and bead cleanups were performed after each round. A kit-provided positive control reaction and a negative control reaction were included in every sample batch. The final libraries underwent checking on an Agilent 4200 TapeStation D1000 ScreenTape, volumetric pooling, and quantification by qPCR. Sequencing was performed on an Illumina NextSeq500 using a MidOutput 150-cycle cartridge, with 156 Read1 cycles, 15 Index1 cycles, and the kit custom primers. The pooled library was loaded at roughly 0.96 pM, with an approximately 21% PhiX control spiked in. Regarding the original processing steps: Vendor-processed data were analyzed in R, with a clonotype defined as all T cells sharing the same CDR3 nucleotide sequence. In the clone abundance analyses, frequencies in each sample were normalized to that sample's 10,000 most abundant clones. Public T cell clones, which averaged fewer than five per sample, were removed prior to analysis. Tumor-enriched and baseline blood-enriched clonotypes were defined by at least a 32-fold difference in abundance between compartments. A beta-binomial differential abundance model was applied to find clonotypes that expanded or contracted between blood time points. Similarity between tumor and blood repertoires was quantified using the Baroni-Urbani and Buser coefficient, and groups were compared with two-tailed Wilcoxon tests in R. This immuneACCESS table, as held by TCRdb, lists in-frame sequences with V and J called but not all clones. Of the missing ones, under half trace to an unresolved V gene in checked studies; the others have no known cause. That table supplies the V and J calls and clone size; D and trimming were determined from the DNA. The sample profile shows approximately 150,000 clones; around 89% of them were found once. Roughly 4.1% of the sample belongs to the ten largest clones.

The sequencing used blood, collected from a patient whose treatment included radiotherapy and nephrectomy. This receptor was obtained from a woman aged 70 to 79 with renal cell carcinoma. The rearranged segments are TRBV2 and TRBJ1-5; no confident D gene assignment can be made. In nucleotides, the sequence is TGTGCCAGCAGGATGGCAGGCTCTTATAGCAATCAGCCCCAGCATTTT. This gives the protein CASRMAGSYSNQPQHF.